This T cell receptor (beta chain) was recovered during a study of T cells in Graves' hyperthyroidism and ophthalmopathy. Overall study: The initial diagnosis was the point when peripheral blood was collected, ahead of any treatment.

This clonotype was seen many times. Stable disease denoted Graves' hyperthyroidism without ophthalmopathy progression within 18 months. The PBMCs studied were ones that came from 10 ml fresh peripheral blood. CDR1 and CDR2 from the germline V gene are SGHTA and FQGNSA. V lost 3 bases to trimming and J lost 6 bases, with 19 bases between them. The CDR3 sequence is 16 residues long. The source material, RNA transcripts, was used to amplify TCR beta CDR3 regions. First-round RT-PCR with HTBI primers amplified the TCR CDR3 region. TCRdb called the multiplex PCR reads again in MiXCR, with one record for every CDR3 protein. The sample contains about 400,000 distinct CDR3 sequences, approximately 15% of which appear only once.

The sample consisted of blood. This chain joins TRBV7-2 and TRBJ2-3; the D call may be TRBD1 or TRBD2 (5 bases each). This TCR was sampled from a woman younger than 30 with Graves' hyperthyroidism. As DNA, the CDR3 is TGTGCCAGCAGCTTTGCCGGGGCAGGGTCCTTCGATACGCAGTATTTT. Translation: CASSFAGAGSFDTQYF.